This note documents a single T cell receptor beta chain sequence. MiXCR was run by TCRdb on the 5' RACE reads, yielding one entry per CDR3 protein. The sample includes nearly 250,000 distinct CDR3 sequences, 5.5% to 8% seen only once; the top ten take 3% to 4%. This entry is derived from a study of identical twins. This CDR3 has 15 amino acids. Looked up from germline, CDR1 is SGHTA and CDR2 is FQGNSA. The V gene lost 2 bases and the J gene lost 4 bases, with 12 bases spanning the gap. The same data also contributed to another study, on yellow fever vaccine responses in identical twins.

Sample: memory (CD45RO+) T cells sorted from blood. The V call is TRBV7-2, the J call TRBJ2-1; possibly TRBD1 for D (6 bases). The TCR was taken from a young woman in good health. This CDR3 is CASSLSGQGYNEQFF. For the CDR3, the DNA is TGTGCCAGCAGCTTAAGCGGCCAGGGGTACAATGAGCAGTTCTTC.